Below are 24 T cell receptor beta chains sequenced from a single sample in a study of blood T cell repertoires in COVID-19. The protocol was immunoSEQ multiplex PCR, while the TCRdb copy is restricted to in-frame clones and leaves out a portion. The sample has roughly 200,000 clones; 90% are singletons. Sequences were obtained from peripheral blood. These receptors were obtained from a man aged 45-60 years with acute or convalescent COVID-19.

This clone was counted a single time. J is TRBJ1-1 and V is TRBV11-1; D is unclear. The germline gives CDR1 SGHAT, CDR2 FQDESV (reference sequence). Between the trimmed V and J ends, which lost 5 bases and 5 bases, there was a span of 12 bases. The CDR3 has 13 amino acids. Here the CDR3 DNA reads TGTGCCAGCAGCCCTGGTCGAGAAACTGAAGCTTTCTTT. As protein: CASSPGRETEAFF.

This chain joins TRBV20-1 and TRBJ2-3, with a possible D match to TRBD2 (5 bases). CDR1 and CDR2 (germline): DFQATT, SNEGSKA (reference sequence). This CDR3 is 11 amino acids long. CDR3 sequence: CSSGSTDTQYF. The CDR3 bases are TGCAGCAGCGGTAGCACAGATACGCAGTATTTT.

The chain combines TRBV28 with TRBJ1-2, with 9 nucleotides matching TRBD1. Looked up from germline, CDR1 is MDHEN and CDR2 is SYDVKM. Germline trimming cut 6 bases from V and 3 bases from J; bases unmatched to any gene: 8. The CDR3 has 15 residues. CDR3 sequence: CASRNPGQGHYGYTF. In DNA, the CDR3 is TGTGCCAGCAGAAACCCGGGACAGGGTCACTATGGCTACACCTTC.

Written as DNA, the CDR3 is TGCGCCAGCAGTAGCGGGAGTGTTAATGAGCAGTTCTTC. It specifies CASSSGSVNEQFF. The chain is built from TRBV10-1 and TRBJ2-1; TRBD2 agrees at 8 bases. V trimming: 5 bases; J trimming: 7 bases; junction bases outside the gene matches: 4. The germline V gene encodes CDR1 WNHNN and CDR2 SYGVQD (reference sequence). The CDR3 is made up of 13 amino acids.

The V and J genes are TRBV12-3 or TRBV12-4 and TRBJ2-1; 7 bases agree with TRBD1. The length of the CDR3 is 12 residues. The trim removed 5 bases at V and 12 bases at J, leaving 7 bases unmatched. The CDR3, as DNA: TGTGCCAGCAGTGCGAACAGGGGTGGGCAGTTCTTC. Translation: CASSANRGGQFF.

The V call is TRBV7-9, the J call TRBJ2-1, with D hard to call. CDR1 and CDR2 from the germline V gene are SEHNR and FQNEAQ (reference sequence). Trimming left V 5 bases short and J 9 bases short, with 11 bases between. The CDR3 has 12 amino acids. The CDR3 sequence: CASSHLGTEQFF. Here the CDR3 DNA reads TGTGCCAGCAGCCACCTAGGAACTGAGCAGTTCTTC.

The CDR3 DNA follows: TGTGCCACCTCTTTCCAGGGGAACTATGGCTACACCTTC. Protein: CATSFQGNYGYTF. V is TRBV28 and J is TRBJ1-2, with D maybe TRBD1 (6 bases). The CDR3 is 13 residues long. Per germline, CDR1 MDHEN and CDR2 SYDVKM. V was pared by 10 bases and J by 2 bases, with 14 bases between.

This clone appeared a few times. V is TRBV28 and J is TRBJ1-1; D possibly corresponds to TRBD1 (6 bases). This CDR3 contains 18 residues. Trimming cost V 4 bases and J 3 bases, with 24 bases left between them. CDR1 MDHEN and CDR2 SYDVKM come from the germline V gene. This chain's CDR3 is CASSSSPGLGAMDTEAFF. The DNA for the CDR3 is TGTGCCAGCAGTTCAAGCCCCGGGTTGGGGGCGATGGACACTGAAGCTTTCTTT. Variable domain in full (rest from reference TRBV28 and TRBJ1-1): DVKVTQSSRYLVKRTGEKVFLECVQDMDHENMFWYRQDPGLGLRLIYFSYDVKMKEKGDIPEGYSVSREKKERFSLILESASTNQTSMYLCASSSSPGLGAMDTEAFFGQGTRLTVV.

The chain combines TRBV7-9 with TRBJ1-6; TRBD1 matches at 8 bases. V shed 6 bases and J 6 bases; nucleotides not matched to a gene: 4. Germline V gene data show CDR1 as SEHNR and CDR2 as FQNEAQ (reference sequence). The CDR3 is 14 residues long. In nucleotides, the CDR3 is TGTGCCAGCAGGGGGGACAGGATTAATTCACCCCTCCACTTT. It yields the protein CASRGDRINSPLHF.

The chain has TRBV10-3 and TRBJ1-5, with a possible D match to TRBD1 (6 bases). Per the germline V gene, CDR1 is ENHRY and CDR2 is SYGVKD. The V end was cut by 8 bases, the J end by 0 bases, with 11 bases between. This CDR3 is 14 amino acids long. The CDR3 bases are TGTGCCATCTCCGGGACACATAGCAATCAGCCCCAGCATTTT. Protein product: CAISGTHSNQPQHF.

The chain recombines TRBV4-1 with TRBJ2-7, with TRBD1 as a possible D gene (6 bases). The CDR3 covers 14 residues. Germline CDR1 is MGHRA and CDR2 is YSYEKL. Trimming removed 0 bases from V and 2 bases from J, with 8 bases in between. The CDR3 bases are TGCGCCAGCAGCCAAGACTGGACAGCCTACGAGCAGTACTTC. Protein: CASSQDWTAYEQYF.

This clone showed up just a few times. V is TRBV25-1 and J is TRBJ1-2; D is possibly TRBD1 (5 bases). The V end was cut by 1 base, the J end by 8 bases, with 11 bases between. CDR1 is MGHDK and CDR2 is SYGVNS in the germline V gene. The CDR3 covers 13 residues. The CDR3 is CASSESWGGGYTF. CDR3 DNA: TGTGCCAGCAGTGAATCCTGGGGCGGCGGCTACACCTTC.

The chain links TRBV5-1 to TRBJ2-1; 7 nucleotides agree with TRBD1. V gave up 7 bases and J gave up 0 bases; unmatched junction bases: 4. The CDR3 sequence is 14 residues long. Germline CDR1 reads SGHRS; CDR2 reads YFSETQ. The CDR3 nucleotides read TGCGCCAGCCAGACAGGGAGCTCCTACAATGAGCAGTTCTTC. Its translation is CASQTGSSYNEQFF.

The gene calls are TRBV5-1 and TRBJ2-3; maybe TRBD1 (5 bases). The ends were cut back, 4 bases at V and 2 bases at J, with 11 bases in the middle. The CDR3 runs 14 residues. Germline V lookup: CDR1 SGHRS, CDR2 YFSETQ. The CDR3 nucleotides are TGCGCCAGCAGCCCAAACAGGTTCACAGATACGCAGTATTTT. This gives the protein CASSPNRFTDTQYF.

The CDR3 protein is CASSFTGRGTDTQYF. CDR3 coding DNA: TGTGCCAGCAGCTTCACGGGCAGGGGGACAGATACGCAGTATTTT. The chain uses TRBV7-2 and TRBJ2-3; TRBD1 aligns across 7 bases. Germline assignment: CDR1 SGHTA and CDR2 FQGNSA. Trimming at V came to 3 bases and at J to 3 bases, leaving 6 bases not matched to a gene. The CDR3 spans 15 residues.

The chain links TRBV7-2 to TRBJ2-1, with no clear D. This CDR3 spans 13 amino acids. The ends were cut back, 3 bases at V and 2 bases at J, with 5 bases in the middle. CDR1 and CDR2 (germline): SGHTA, FQGNSA. The DNA for the CDR3 is TGTGCCAGCAGCTTTCAGGCCTACAATGAGCAGTTCTTC. Translation: CASSFQAYNEQFF.

This chain joins TRBV5-1 and TRBJ2-7, with D possibly being TRBD2 (5 bases). Germline V lookup: CDR1 SGHRS, CDR2 YFSETQ. The ends were cut back, 4 bases at V and 0 bases at J, with 11 bases in the middle. The CDR3 spans 14 residues. The CDR3 sequence: CASSAGINSYEQYV. The DNA for the CDR3 is TGCGCCAGCAGCGCCGGGATAAACTCCTACGAGCAGTACGTC.

The chain is built from TRBV9 and TRBJ2-5; tentatively, D is TRBD1 (8 bases). Trimming pared 4 bases from V and 10 bases from J, leaving 23 bases between. The CDR3 is made up of 15 amino acids. CDR1 is SGDLS, CDR2 YYNGEE, per germline. As DNA, the CDR3 is TGTGCCAGCAGCACAGGGGGGGGCCTGCTAGTGGACCAGTACTTC. Translating it yields CASSTGGGLLVDQYF.

The chain's CDR3 is CASSLSRREQFF. For the CDR3, the DNA is TGTGCCAGCAGCTTATCCCGTCGGGAGCAGTTCTTC. The chain uses TRBV7-2 and TRBJ2-1; D is unresolved. V was trimmed by 2 bases and J by 10 bases, leaving 9 bases between them. Germline CDR1 and CDR2: SGHTA and FQGNSA. There are 12 residues in the CDR3.

For the CDR3, the DNA is TGCGCCAGCAGCTTGGCCGCGGGCCTGAATGAAAAACTGTTTTTT. Translating it yields CASSLAAGLNEKLFF. The rearrangement joins TRBV5-1 to TRBJ1-4; D gene ambiguous. Trimming shortened V by 0 bases and J by 5 bases, and 11 bases separated the two germline ends. Germline values: CDR1 SGHRS, CDR2 YFSETQ. The length of the CDR3 is 15 residues.

The chain uses TRBV5-5 and TRBJ1-4; tentative D call: TRBD1 (5 bases). V was cut by 0 bases and J by 1 base, with 13 bases left in between. Germline V lookup: CDR1 SGHKS, CDR2 YYEKEE (reference sequence). This CDR3 spans 17 amino acids. The CDR3 is CASSLARGSQTNEKLFF. The CDR3 coding sequence is TGTGCCAGCAGCTTGGCAAGGGGTAGTCAAACTAATGAAAAACTGTTTTTT.

J is TRBJ2-7 and V is TRBV3-1 (or the pseudogene TRBV3-2), with 8 bases fitting TRBD1. CDR1 and CDR2 from the germline V gene are LGHDT and YNNKEL (reference sequence). This CDR3 comprises 13 residues. V shed 5 bases and J 6 bases; nucleotides not matched to a gene: 6. The CDR3 sequence: CASSTRTGTEQYF. CDR3 coding DNA: TGTGCCAGCAGCACCCGGACAGGGACCGAGCAGTACTTC.

The rearrangement uses TRBV15 and TRBJ2-7; maybe TRBD2 (5 bases). There are 14 residues in the CDR3. Trimming stripped 0 bases from V and 6 bases from J, with 12 bases between. The germline V gene encodes CDR1 LNHNV and CDR2 YYDKDF (reference sequence). The CDR3 DNA is TGTGCCACCAGCAGAGATTTGGCTAGCTCCGAGCAGTACTTC. This encodes CATSRDLASSEQYF.

The gene calls are TRBV5-1 and TRBJ2-2, with D tentatively TRBD2 (5 bases). The CDR3 covers 15 residues. Germline V gene sequence: CDR1 SGHRS, CDR2 YFSETQ. V gave up 4 bases and J gave up 7 bases, with 17 bases separating them. As DNA, the CDR3 is TGCGCCAGCAGCCCGGGGTATGCCGGAAGCGGGGAGCTGTTTTTT. This encodes CASSPGYAGSGELFF.